Described below is a single T cell receptor beta chain sequence and its context. The antigen remains undetermined. The data derive from a study of radiotherapy plus CTLA-4 blockade in lung cancer. Study overall: Overall, roughly 17% of patients showed an objective response, while 31% attained disease control. Study results and caveats: Reports identified early blood T cell clone dynamics, with interferon-beta, as the best response predictor. Clones of tumor-derived TCRs expanded in blood after radiotherapy plus ipilimumab.

People whose metastatic non-small-cell lung cancer was chemo-refractory got focal radiation along with CTLA-4 blockade by ipilimumab. Assay used: immunoSEQ multiplex PCR; TCRdb lists only in-frame clones, some missing. The profile shows about 36,000 clones, roughly 72% of them singletons. J was trimmed by 2 bases and V by 0 bases; bases with no gene match: 8. CDR1 and CDR2 (germline): SGHDT, YYEEEE. This CDR3 contains 17 residues. The V and J genes are TRBV5-6 and TRBJ2-3; 8 nucleotides line up with TRBD1. This material consisted of peripheral blood, taken from a patient treated with radiotherapy plus ipilimumab. The receptor comes from a human donor with non-small cell lung cancer who had stable disease on radiotherapy plus ipilimumab. The CDR3, as DNA: TGTGCCAGCAGCTTGGGCGGTGGACAGGGTAACACAGATACGCAGTATTTT. It yields the protein CASSLGGGQGNTDTQYF.